The T cell receptor beta chain under discussion was sequenced for a study of tumor-infiltrating lymphocytes in primary liver carcinoma. Starting from 400 to 500 ng of total RNA, TCR beta cDNA was produced with a primer in the constant region. Researchers made the TCR beta libraries by running three nested multiplex PCR rounds with slightly modified ARM-PCR. The first two PCR rounds used TRBV1-TRBV30 primers with a Cbeta primer, approximately 10 cycles each. In TCRdb, the multiplex PCR reads were re-called with MiXCR into one record per CDR3 protein. The table lists 150,000 to 200,000 distinct CDR3 sequences, roughly 80% of them singletons. Looked up from germline, CDR1 is MGHRA and CDR2 is YSYEKL. The CDR3 is made up of 14 amino acids. As to this clonotype: Relative to the germline gene, one junction end is altered; a read error may explain this.

Between 20 and 30 mg of unsorted bulk tissue served as the source from which RNA and DNA were co-extracted. Samples were taken from five separate regions of every tumor. The sample consisted of tumor tissue from primary liver carcinoma. This clonotype originated in a man aged 35-49 years with primary liver carcinoma and hepatitis B virus infection. The chain combines TRBV4-1 with TRBJ2-7; D call uncertain. The CDR3 region is CPSIQETPVDEQYF. The CDR3 DNA reads as TGCCCCAGCATCCAAGAGACCCCTGTTGACGAGCAGTACTTC.